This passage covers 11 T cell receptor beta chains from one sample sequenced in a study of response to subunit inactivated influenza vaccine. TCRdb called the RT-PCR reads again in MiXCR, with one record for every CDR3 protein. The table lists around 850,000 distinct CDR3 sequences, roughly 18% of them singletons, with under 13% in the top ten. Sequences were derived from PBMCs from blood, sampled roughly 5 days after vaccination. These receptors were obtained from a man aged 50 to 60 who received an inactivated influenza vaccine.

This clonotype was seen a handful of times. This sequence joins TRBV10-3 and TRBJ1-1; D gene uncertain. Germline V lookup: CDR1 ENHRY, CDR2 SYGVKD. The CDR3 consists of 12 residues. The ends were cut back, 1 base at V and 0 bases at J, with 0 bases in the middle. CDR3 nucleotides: TGTGCCATCAGTGAGTTGAACACTGAAGCTTTCTTT. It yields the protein CAISELNTEAFF.

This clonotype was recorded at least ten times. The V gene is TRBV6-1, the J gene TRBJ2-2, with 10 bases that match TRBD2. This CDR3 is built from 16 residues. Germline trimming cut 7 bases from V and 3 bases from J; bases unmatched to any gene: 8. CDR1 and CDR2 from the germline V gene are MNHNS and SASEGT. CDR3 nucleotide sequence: TGTGCCAGCAAGAACGGAGGACTAGCGGACACCGGGGAGCTGTTTTTT. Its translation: CASKNGGLADTGELFF.

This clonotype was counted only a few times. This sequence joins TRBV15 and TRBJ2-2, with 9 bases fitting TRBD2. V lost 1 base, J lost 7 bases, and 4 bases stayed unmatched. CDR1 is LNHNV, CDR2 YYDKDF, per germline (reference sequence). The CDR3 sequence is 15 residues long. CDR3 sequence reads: CATSRASGVNGELFF. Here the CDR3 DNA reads TGTGCCACCAGCAGAGCTAGCGGGGTTAACGGGGAGCTGTTTTTT.

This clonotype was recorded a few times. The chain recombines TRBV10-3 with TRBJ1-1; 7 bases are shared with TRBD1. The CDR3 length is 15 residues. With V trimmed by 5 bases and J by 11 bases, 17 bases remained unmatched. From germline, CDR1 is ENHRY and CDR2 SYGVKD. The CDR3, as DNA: TGTGCCATCAGTCTTGGACGACAGGGTGGGTTGGCTGCTTTCTTT. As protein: CAISLGRQGGLAAFF.

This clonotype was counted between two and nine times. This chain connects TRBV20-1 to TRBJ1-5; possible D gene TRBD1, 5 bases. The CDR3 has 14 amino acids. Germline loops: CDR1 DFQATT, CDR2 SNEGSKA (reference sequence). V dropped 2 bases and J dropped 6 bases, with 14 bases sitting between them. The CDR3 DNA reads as TGCAGTGCTAGACCACGTCAGGGCGTTCAGCCCCAGCATTTT. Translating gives CSARPRQGVQPQHF.

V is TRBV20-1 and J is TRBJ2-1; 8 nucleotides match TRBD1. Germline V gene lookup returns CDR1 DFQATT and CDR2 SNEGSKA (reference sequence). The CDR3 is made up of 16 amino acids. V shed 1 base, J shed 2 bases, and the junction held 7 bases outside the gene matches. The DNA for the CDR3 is TGCAGTGCTAGAGCTATCCCGGGACAGGCCTACAATGAGCAGTTCTTC. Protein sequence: CSARAIPGQAYNEQFF.

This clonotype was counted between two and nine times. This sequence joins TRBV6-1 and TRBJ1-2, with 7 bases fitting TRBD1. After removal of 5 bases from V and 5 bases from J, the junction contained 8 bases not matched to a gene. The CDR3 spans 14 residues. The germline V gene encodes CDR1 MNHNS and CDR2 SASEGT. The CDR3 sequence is CASSLRQGMYGYTF. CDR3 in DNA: TGTGCCAGCAGTCTCAGACAGGGAATGTATGGCTACACCTTC.

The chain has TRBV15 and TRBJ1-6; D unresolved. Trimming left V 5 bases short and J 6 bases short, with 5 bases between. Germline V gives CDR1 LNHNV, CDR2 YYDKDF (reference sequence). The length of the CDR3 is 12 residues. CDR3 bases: TGTGCCACCAGCGGGTTTAATTCACCCCTCCACTTT. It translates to CATSGFNSPLHF.

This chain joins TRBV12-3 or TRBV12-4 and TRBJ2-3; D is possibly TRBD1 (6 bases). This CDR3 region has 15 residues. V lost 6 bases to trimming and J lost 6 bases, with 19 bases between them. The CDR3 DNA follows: TGTGCCAGCAGAGTACAGGGAACCGGAGTGGATACGCAGTATTTT. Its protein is CASRVQGTGVDTQYF.

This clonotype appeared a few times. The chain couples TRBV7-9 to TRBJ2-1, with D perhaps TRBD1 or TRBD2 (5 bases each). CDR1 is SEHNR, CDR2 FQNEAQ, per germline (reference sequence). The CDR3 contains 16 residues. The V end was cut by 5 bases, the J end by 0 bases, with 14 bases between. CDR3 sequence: CASSRDENLSYNEQFF. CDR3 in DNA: TGTGCCAGCAGCCGGGACGAAAACCTCTCCTACAATGAGCAGTTCTTC.

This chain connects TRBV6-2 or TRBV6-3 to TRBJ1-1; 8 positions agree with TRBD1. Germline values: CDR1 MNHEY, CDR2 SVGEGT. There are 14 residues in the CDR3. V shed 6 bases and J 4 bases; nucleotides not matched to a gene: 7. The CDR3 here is CASRDRERSTEAFF. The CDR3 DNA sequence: TGTGCCAGCAGGGACAGGGAGCGGAGCACTGAAGCTTTCTTT.